Detailed here is one T cell receptor beta chain. The J segment lost 4 bases and the V segment lost 0 bases, leaving 13 bases of the junction unmatched. CDR1 LGHNA and CDR2 YNFKEQ come from the germline V gene. The CDR3 has 19 residues. The sample originates from a study of blood T cell repertoires in COVID-19. Repertoires were generated with immunoSEQ multiplex PCR, while TCRdb's copy carries only in-frame clones and drops some. The table lists about 290,000 clones, 70% to 90% of them singletons. This sequence was found in a woman aged 50 to 65 with active or convalescent COVID-19. The chain couples TRBV4-2 to TRBJ2-3, with TRBD2 identical over 10 bases. The sample taken for sequencing was peripheral blood. The chain's CDR3 is CASSQELAGTTLAADTQYF. The CDR3 DNA is TGTGCCAGCAGCCAAGAACTAGCGGGAACGACTCTGGCGGCAGATACGCAGTATTTT.